These 20 T cell receptor beta chains share one sample of origin, sequenced in a study of neurological immune-mediated disorders. MiXCR, applied by TCRdb to the 5' RACE reads, yields one record per CDR3 protein. The sample has 20,000 to 30,000 distinct CDR3 sequences; 10% to 15% are singletons. The sequenced sample was PBMCs. All receptors come from a woman in her fifties or sixties with HTLV-1-associated myelopathy (HAM/TSP).

This clonotype was recorded at least ten times. The chain joins TRBV29-1 to TRBJ2-7; no firm D call. This CDR3 has 15 residues. V was clipped by 0 bases and J by 4 bases, with 16 bases between them. In germline, CDR1 is SQVTM, CDR2 ANQGSEA. The CDR3 loop reads CSVEDDGLNSYEQYF. The CDR3 DNA sequence: TGCAGCGTTGAAGACGACGGTCTTAACAGTTACGAGCAGTACTTC.

At least ten counts were recorded for this clonotype. V and J are TRBV20-1 and TRBJ1-2; TRBD1 is a possible D gene (6 bases). CDR1 and CDR2 from the germline V gene are DFQATT and SNEGSKA (reference sequence). There are 17 residues in the CDR3. V shed 0 bases and J shed 0 bases, with 17 bases lying between them. The CDR3 nucleotides read TGCAGTGCTAGAGAGGGGTTAGGGGGGCCCTCTAACTATGGCTACACCTTC. Protein: CSAREGLGGPSNYGYTF.

This clonotype was found many times. The chain is built from TRBV20-1 and TRBJ2-2; D is perhaps TRBD1 (6 bases). The CDR3 contains 14 residues. The germline V gene has CDR1 DFQATT and CDR2 SNEGSKA (reference sequence). The CDR3 DNA reads as TGCAGCGGGGCCGGACAGTTAAACACCGGGGAGCTGTTTTTT. Translated, it gives CSGAGQLNTGELFF.

This clonotype came up once. The J gene is TRBJ2-3, the V gene TRBV20-1; D possibly uses TRBD1 or TRBD2 (6 bases each). The germline V gene has CDR1 DFQATT and CDR2 SNEGSKA (reference sequence). The CDR3 is made up of 12 amino acids. Trimming left V 5 bases short and J 13 bases short, with 19 bases between. The CDR3 here is CSAPEGGRNEYF. In DNA form, the CDR3 reads TGCAGTGCTCCCGAGGGGGGCAGGAACGAGTATTTT.

V gene TRBV29-1 combines with J gene TRBJ2-1; 13 nucleotides align to TRBD2. Germline V gives CDR1 SQVTM, CDR2 ANQGSEA. The CDR3 contains 15 residues. Trimming cost V 5 bases and J 4 bases; bases outside gene matches: 5. For the CDR3, the DNA is TGCAGCGTTCAAACTAGCGGGGGGGTGTACAATGAGCAGTTCTTC. This translates into CSVQTSGGVYNEQFF.

This clonotype was picked up many times. The V call is TRBV16, the J call TRBJ1-2, with 8 bases that match TRBD1. The CDR3 extends over 14 amino acids. V was clipped by 0 bases and J by 6 bases; unmatched bases: 3. Germline V CDR1 and CDR2: KGHSY, FQNENV. The CDR3 protein is CASSQSRGQDGYTF. In nucleotides, the CDR3 is TGTGCCAGCAGCCAATCCAGGGGGCAAGATGGCTACACCTTC.

This clonotype showed up many times. The chain has TRBV5-1 and TRBJ2-5; D ambiguous. Germline loops: CDR1 SGHRS, CDR2 YFSETQ. The V end lost 0 bases, the J end lost 2 bases, and 5 bases lay between the germline ends. The CDR3 sequence is 13 residues long. The CDR3 nucleotides are TGCGCCAGCAGCTTGGGACGTCAAGAGACCCAGTACTTC. The encoded protein is CASSLGRQETQYF.

This clonotype has at least ten counts. V gene TRBV10-3 combines with J gene TRBJ2-7; D possibly uses TRBD1 or TRBD2 (5 bases each). Germline CDR1 is ENHRY and CDR2 is SYGVKD. The CDR3 is 13 amino acids. Deletions cut 7 bases from V and 5 bases from J, with 15 bases between. The CDR3 loop is CAINQRRGDEQYF. The CDR3 nucleotides are TGTGCCATCAACCAGCGCAGAGGGGACGAGCAGTACTTC.

In this sample, this clonotype turned up many times. The chain has TRBV20-1 and TRBJ2-5; TRBD1 aligns across 10 bases. Unmatched junction bases numbered 2, after V lost 3 bases and J lost 4 bases. The CDR3 sequence is 13 residues long. CDR1 is DFQATT, CDR2 SNEGSKA, per germline (reference sequence). CDR3 in amino acids: CSARDRGTETQYF. The CDR3 region has the DNA TGCAGTGCTAGGGACAGGGGGACAGAGACCCAGTACTTC.

This clonotype was observed many times. The rearrangement uses TRBV6-5 and TRBJ1-2; weak D call: TRBD1 (6 bases). There are 13 residues in the CDR3. The V and J ends lost 2 bases and 4 bases respectively, with 8 bases between them. The germline V gene has CDR1 MNHEY and CDR2 SVGAGI. CDR3: CASSYGQLYGYTF. In nucleotides, the CDR3 is TGTGCCAGCAGTTACGGACAGCTCTATGGCTACACCTTC.

This clonotype was counted at least ten times. J is TRBJ1-4 and V is TRBV3-1; D perhaps matches TRBD1 (6 bases). V gave up 1 base and J gave up 13 bases, with 19 bases separating them. The CDR3 extends over 15 amino acids. Germline V CDR1 and CDR2: LGHDT, YNNKEL (reference sequence). The DNA of the CDR3 is TGTGCCAGCAGCCAAGGAGAACAAGGGGGGCGAGGACTGTTTTTT. This codes for CASSQGEQGGRGLFF.

This clonotype was seen many times. The CDR3 DNA reads as TGTGCCAGCGGGCCTGTAGGGGCCAACGTCCTGACTTTC. Protein sequence: CASGPVGANVLTF. The chain carries TRBV7-6 and TRBJ2-6, with D hard to call. Per germline, CDR1 SGHVS and CDR2 FNYEAQ. V lost 8 bases, J lost 4 bases, and 9 bases lay in between. The CDR3 covers 13 residues. The full variable domain, with the rest looked up from reference TRBV7-6 and TRBJ2-6, is GAGVSQSPRYKVTKRGQDVALRCDPISGHVSLYWYRQALGQGPEFLTYFNYEAQQDKSGLPNDRFSAERPEGSISTLTIQRTEQRDSAMYRCASGPVGANVLTFGAGSRLTVL.

This clonotype has at least ten counts. The rearrangement uses TRBV7-2 and TRBJ2-2; D is perhaps TRBD1 (8 bases). Trimming shortened V by 5 bases and J by 5 bases, and 15 bases separated the two germline ends. CDR3 length: 15 residues. Germline V lookup: CDR1 SGHTA, CDR2 FQGNSA. The CDR3 DNA sequence: TGTGCCAGCAGCCTAGACAGGGGAGGGACCGGGGAGCTGTTTTTT. This codes for CASSLDRGGTGELFF. The full variable domain, with the rest looked up from reference TRBV7-2 and TRBJ2-2, is GAGVSQSPSNKVTEKGKDVELRCDPISGHTALYWYRQSLGQGLEFLIYFQGNSAPDKSGLPSDRFSAERTGGSVSTLTIQRTQQEDSAVYLCASSLDRGGTGELFFGEGSRLTVL.

This clonotype has only a few counts. This sequence joins TRBV20-1 and TRBJ1-2; D not resolved. The CDR3 length is 15 residues. V was cut by 1 base and J by 5 bases, with 17 bases left in between. The germline V gene encodes CDR1 DFQATT and CDR2 SNEGSKA (reference sequence). CDR3 DNA: TGCAGTGCTAGAGGATCCGGAGGAGGTGTTTATGGCTACACCTTC. It translates to CSARGSGGGVYGYTF.

The V and J genes are TRBV6-6 and TRBJ2-1, with 12 positions matching TRBD2. The trim removed 6 bases at V and 7 bases at J, leaving 7 bases unmatched. Germline-derived CDR1 and CDR2 are MNHNY and SVGAGI (reference sequence). CDR3 size: 15 residues. Here the CDR3 DNA reads TGTGCCAGCAGGATAACTAGCGGGAGGACGAATGAGCAGTTCTTC. As protein: CASRITSGRTNEQFF.

The V gene is TRBV20-1, the J gene TRBJ2-3, with 10 bases identical to TRBD2. The CDR3 extends over 15 amino acids. Germline values: CDR1 DFQATT, CDR2 SNEGSKA (reference sequence). J was trimmed by 12 bases and V by 2 bases; bases with no gene match: 14. The CDR3 sequence is CSARSILGLADGQYF. CDR3 in DNA: TGCAGTGCTAGATCCATTCTCGGACTAGCGGACGGCCAGTATTTT.

This clonotype appeared many times. The rearrangement links TRBV6-2 or TRBV6-3 to TRBJ2-2, with 7 bases identical to TRBD2. V lost 10 bases and J lost 2; bases outside the gene matches: 10. This CDR3 region has 15 residues. Germline values: CDR1 MNHEY, CDR2 SVGEGT. The DNA of the CDR3 is TGTGCCACCCACATGAGCGGGAAAAACACCGGGGAGCTGTTTTTT. The encoded protein is CATHMSGKNTGELFF.

This clonotype has at least ten counts. This chain links TRBV6-2 or TRBV6-3 with TRBJ2-6, with D perhaps matching TRBD2 (5 bases). The CDR3 runs 16 residues. In germline, CDR1 is MNHEY, CDR2 SVGEGT. Trimming cost V 7 bases and J 0 bases, with 13 bases left between them. The CDR3 coding sequence is TGTGCCAGCATTTCCCCGGGAATCTCTGGGGCCAACGTCCTGACTTTC. This translates into CASISPGISGANVLTF.

This clonotype was recorded at least ten times. This chain links TRBV10-3 with TRBJ2-6, with 8 bases that match TRBD1. CDR3 length: 20 residues. Germline V gives CDR1 ENHRY, CDR2 SYGVKD. The V segment lost 3 bases and the J segment 5 bases; nucleotides outside the gene matches: 18. The CDR3: CAISDPPTGAPRVRANVLTF. The CDR3 bases are TGTGCCATCAGTGATCCACCGACAGGGGCACCCAGGGTACGGGCCAACGTCCTGACTTTC.

This clonotype has a count of ten or more. This rearrangement joins TRBV11-2 to TRBJ2-1; D possibly corresponds to TRBD2 (6 bases). V gave up 4 bases and J gave up 10 bases, with 11 bases separating them. CDR3 length: 12 residues. The germline V gene has CDR1 SGHAT and CDR2 FQNNGV. Here the CDR3 DNA reads TGTGCCAGCAGCTCCCTCCGGGGGGAGCAGTTCTTC. Its protein product is CASSSLRGEQFF.